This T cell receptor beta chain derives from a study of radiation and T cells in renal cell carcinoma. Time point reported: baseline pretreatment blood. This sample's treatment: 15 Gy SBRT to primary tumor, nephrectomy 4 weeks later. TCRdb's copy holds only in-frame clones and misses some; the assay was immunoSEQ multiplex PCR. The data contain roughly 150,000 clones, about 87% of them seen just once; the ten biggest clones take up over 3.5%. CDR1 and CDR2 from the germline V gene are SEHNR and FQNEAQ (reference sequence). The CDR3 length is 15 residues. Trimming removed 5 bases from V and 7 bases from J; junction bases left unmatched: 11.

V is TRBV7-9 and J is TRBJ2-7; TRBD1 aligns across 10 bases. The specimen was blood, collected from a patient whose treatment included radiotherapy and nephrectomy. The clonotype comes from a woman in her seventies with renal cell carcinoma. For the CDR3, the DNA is TGTGCCAGCAGCCAGGTCGGGACAGGGGATAGAGAGCAGTACTTC. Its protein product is CASSQVGTGDREQYF.